The clone carrying this T cell receptor (beta chain) was detected only a few times. This specimen comes from a study of blood T cell repertoires in COVID-19. Study in general: The United States, Italy and Spain supplied acute and convalescent COVID-19 samples. Nucleic acid was either cDNA or gDNA, and it came from T cells, B-cell-depleted T cells, or PBMCs.

In the authors' methods: Nucleated cell number was recorded as an estimate derived from reference gene primer amplification. Data came from immunoSEQ multiplex PCR; TCRdb stores just in-frame clones and leaves some out. V, J and clone size derive from that table, while D and trimming were established from the DNA sequence. The table has fewer than 250,000 clones, roughly 80% seen once. The V end lost 0 bases, the J end lost 4 bases, and 7 bases lay between the germline ends. The germline V gene encodes CDR1 SGHRS and CDR2 YFSETQ. The CDR3 covers 14 residues. Seattle enrolled patients during active infection and tracked them longitudinally.

The chain employs TRBV5-1 and TRBJ1-4; D is uncertain. Specimen: peripheral blood. The sequence derives from a woman aged 55 to 70 with COVID-19, enrolled during active disease. Here the CDR3 reads CASSLVGFNEKLFF. CDR3 DNA: TGCGCCAGCAGCTTGGTGGGCTTTAATGAAAAACTGTTTTTT.